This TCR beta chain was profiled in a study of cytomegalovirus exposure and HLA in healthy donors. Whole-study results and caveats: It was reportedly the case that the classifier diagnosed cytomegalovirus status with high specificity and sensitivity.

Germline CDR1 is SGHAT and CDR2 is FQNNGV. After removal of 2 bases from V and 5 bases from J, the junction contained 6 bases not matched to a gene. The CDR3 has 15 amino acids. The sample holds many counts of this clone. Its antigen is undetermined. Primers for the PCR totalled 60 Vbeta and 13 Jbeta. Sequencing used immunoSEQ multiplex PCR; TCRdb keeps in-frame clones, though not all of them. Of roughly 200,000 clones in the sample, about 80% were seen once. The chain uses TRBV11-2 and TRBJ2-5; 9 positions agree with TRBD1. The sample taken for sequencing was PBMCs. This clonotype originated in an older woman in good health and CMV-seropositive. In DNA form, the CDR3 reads TGTGCCAGCAGCTTACAACAGGGGGCTAGGGAGACCCAGTACTTC. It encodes CASSLQQGARETQYF.